The rows below give T cell receptor beta chains drawn from one sample of a study of T cells after yellow fever vaccination. One entry per CDR3 protein results from TCRdb running MiXCR on the 5' RACE reads. The profile shows tens of thousands of distinct CDR3 sequences, roughly 7.3% of them singletons. This sample comprised CD8+ T cells sorted from PBMCs, obtained 15 days after the yellow fever booster vaccination. The receptors were sampled from a man aged 25 to 40 who received the YFV17D yellow fever vaccine. The CDR3 runs from the conserved cysteine through the conserved F or W. Fields, in order: J gene, clone size, V gene, CDR3 protein. The size of a clone is reported for some rows only, either as once, few or many, or as a class for expanded clones.

TRBJ2-1 few TRBV19 CASNPGHFYNEQFF
TRBJ2-2 many TRBV3-1 CASSPTPRQVDSNTGELFF
TRBJ2-1 many TRBV20-1 CSAPRWSYMYNEQFF
TRBJ2-7 many TRBV7-9 CASSPNTFEQYF
TRBJ2-7 few TRBV7-6 CASSSPGTGEHEQYF
TRBJ2-3 many TRBV6-1 CASSLSGPTDTQYF
TRBJ1-2 many TRBV4-3 CASSQDWSNYGYTF
TRBJ2-1 many TRBV6-5 CASSSTGRHNEQFF
TRBJ2-1 many TRBV6-2/TRBV6-3 CASSYGGGRDSNEQFF
TRBJ2-2 many TRBV29-1 CSVQAGAPGELFF
TRBJ2-7 - TRBV18 CASSSTRDYEQYF
TRBJ1-6 many TRBV10-2 CASSESNSPLHF
TRBJ2-1 - TRBV5-1 CASSEDRAYYNEQFF
TRBJ1-4 many TRBV5-1 CASSLATGDEKLFF
TRBJ2-7 many TRBV25-1 CASSEVDRDTGEQYF
TRBJ1-5 many TRBV9 CASSAGVSNQPQHF
TRBJ2-1 many TRBV20-1 CSASPDSAYNEQFF
TRBJ2-1 many TRBV6-2/TRBV6-3 CASSYSLAAYNEQFF
TRBJ1-2 many TRBV5-1 CASSLADRTQIYGYTF
TRBJ2-3 many TRBV6-1 CASSEAPGGITDTQYF
TRBJ2-5 many TRBV7-8 CASSLIGGRAVRQETQYF
TRBJ2-5 many TRBV7-9 CASRTTSGSARETQYF
TRBJ2-5 - TRBV10-1 CASSESIRPQYF
TRBJ2-7 many TRBV20-1 CSATTGAYYEQYF
TRBJ2-5 many TRBV2 CASAGTGKETQYF
TRBJ2-7 - TRBV12-5 CASGVGALGEQYF
TRBJ1-5 many TRBV6-2/TRBV6-3 CASSRMDKETGSFSNQPQHF
TRBJ1-2 many TRBV4-3 CASSHPGEGGGRSYGYTF
TRBJ2-7 many TRBV13 CASRRTSGTDAYEQYF
TRBJ2-5 many TRBV5-1 CASSLGTGEETQYF
TRBJ2-7 many TRBV7-9 CASSPRQGAPTYEQYF
TRBJ2-2 few TRBV7-2 CASSPTTLGAWELFF
TRBJ2-7 many TRBV7-9 CASSLVRGVDSYEQYF
TRBJ1-2 many TRBV9 CASSVATGEANYGYTF
TRBJ2-5 many TRBV27 CAGGLAGVLETQYF
TRBJ2-3 many TRBV4-3 CASSQDYRGQDTQYF
TRBJ2-1 many TRBV20-1 CSAFRRTYNEQFF
TRBJ2-1 many TRBV7-6 CASSLKVTRAYNEQFF
TRBJ2-7 many TRBV4-3 CASSPGQGSSYEQYF
TRBJ2-7 many TRBV4-1 CASSKTYGEQYF
TRBJ1-1 many TRBV27 CASSKPSGTMNTEAFF
TRBJ2-7 many TRBV7-9 CASSLRTGATYEQYF